The clone carrying this T cell receptor beta chain was seen a few times. What it binds is not known. The record originates from a study of blood T cells in healthy people across ages. Study-level results: With age, beta diversity per million T cells declined roughly linearly, significantly by 40. TCR beta diversity was tightly associated with the proportion of naive T cells.

Healthy Caucasians from Russia aged 6 to 90 served as donors. The authors ran a second PCR of roughly 6 to 11 cycles using a sample-barcoded 5' primer and a J-beta primer mix. TCRdb passed the 5' RACE reads through MiXCR, listing each CDR3 protein once. This sample has around 1,500,000 distinct CDR3 sequences, with roughly 45% found just once. The sequence came from a woman in her late teens or twenties in good health. Sequenced input: blood.

CDR3 sequence: CASSQEVYGYTF. The CDR3 nucleotides are TGCGCCAGCAGCCAAGAGGTGTATGGCTACACCTTC. This chain connects TRBV4-1 to TRBJ1-2; D is uncertain. V was cut by 0 bases and J by 5 bases, with 4 bases left in between. Germline V CDR1 and CDR2: MGHRA, YSYEKL. The CDR3 has 12 residues.